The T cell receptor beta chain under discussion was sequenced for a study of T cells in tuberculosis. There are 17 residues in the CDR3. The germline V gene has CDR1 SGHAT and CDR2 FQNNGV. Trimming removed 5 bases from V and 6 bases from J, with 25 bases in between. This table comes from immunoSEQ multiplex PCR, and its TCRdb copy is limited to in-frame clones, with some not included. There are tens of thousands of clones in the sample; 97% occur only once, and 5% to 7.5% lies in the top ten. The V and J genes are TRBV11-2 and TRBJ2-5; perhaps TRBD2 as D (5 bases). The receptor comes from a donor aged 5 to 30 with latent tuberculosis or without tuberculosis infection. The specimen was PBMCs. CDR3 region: CASSRRTPLRGLQTQYF. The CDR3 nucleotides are TGTGCCAGCAGCCGGAGGACCCCGCTGCGCGGTCTCCAGACCCAGTACTTC.